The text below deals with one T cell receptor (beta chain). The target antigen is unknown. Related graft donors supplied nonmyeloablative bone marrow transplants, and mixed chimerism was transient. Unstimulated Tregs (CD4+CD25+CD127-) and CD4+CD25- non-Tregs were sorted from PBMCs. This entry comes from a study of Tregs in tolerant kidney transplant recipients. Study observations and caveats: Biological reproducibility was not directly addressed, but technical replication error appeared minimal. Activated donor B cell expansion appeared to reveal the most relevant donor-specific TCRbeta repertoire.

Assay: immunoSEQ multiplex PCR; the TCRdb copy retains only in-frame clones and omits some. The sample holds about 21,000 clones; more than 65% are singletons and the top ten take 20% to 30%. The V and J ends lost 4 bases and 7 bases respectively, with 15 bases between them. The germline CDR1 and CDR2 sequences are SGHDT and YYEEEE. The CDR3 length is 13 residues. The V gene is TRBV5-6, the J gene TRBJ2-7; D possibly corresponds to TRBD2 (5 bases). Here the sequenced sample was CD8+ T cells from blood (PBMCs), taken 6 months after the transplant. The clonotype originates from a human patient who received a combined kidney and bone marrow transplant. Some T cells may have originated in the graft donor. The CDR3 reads CASSGRRAGEQYF. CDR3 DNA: TGTGCCAGCAGCGGGAGAAGGGCGGGTGAGCAGTACTTC.